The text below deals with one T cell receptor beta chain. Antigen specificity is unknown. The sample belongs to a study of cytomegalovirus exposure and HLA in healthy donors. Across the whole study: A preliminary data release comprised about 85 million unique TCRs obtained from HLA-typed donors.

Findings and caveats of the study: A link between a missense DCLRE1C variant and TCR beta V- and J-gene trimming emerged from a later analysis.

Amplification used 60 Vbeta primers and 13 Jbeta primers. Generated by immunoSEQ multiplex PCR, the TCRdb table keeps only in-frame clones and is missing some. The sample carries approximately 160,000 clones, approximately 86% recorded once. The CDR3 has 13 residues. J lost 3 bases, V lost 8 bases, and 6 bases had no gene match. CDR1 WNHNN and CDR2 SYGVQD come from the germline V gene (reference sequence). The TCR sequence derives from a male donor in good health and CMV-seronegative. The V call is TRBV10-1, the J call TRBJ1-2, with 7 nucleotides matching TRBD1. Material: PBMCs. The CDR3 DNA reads TGCGCCAGCTCCTCGGGGACAGACTATGGCTACACCTTC. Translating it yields CASSSGTDYGYTF.